A selection of T cell receptor beta chains follows, all from one sample in a study of memory B cells and T cells in multiple sclerosis. Their specific antigens are unknown. Only in-frame clones appear in the TCRdb table, and some are missing; sequencing was by immunoSEQ multiplex PCR. The data show approximately 30,000 clones, with roughly 82% seen just once and 2.7% held by the top ten. Specimen: PBMCs from blood kept in culture. The receptors were sampled from a human donor with multiple sclerosis. Each CDR3 is given with its conserved first and last residue. A D gene is named only where the DNA matches it firmly. The listing skips clone size in some rows; elsewhere it reads once, few, many or a size class.

clone_size | d_call | j_call | v_call | cdr3_aa | cdr3_nt
once | TRBD1 | TRBJ1-1 | TRBV5-1 | CASSLNGQVQSSEAFF | TGCGCCAGCAGCTTGAACGGACAGGTACAAAGCTCTGAAGCTTTCTTT
. | . | TRBJ2-1 | TRBV14 | CASSLDLYNEQFF | TGTGCCAGCAGCCTCGACTTGTACAATGAGCAGTTCTTC
. | . | TRBJ1-1 | TRBV11-2 | CASSLNLAGGLGTEAFF | TGTGCCAGCAGCTTGAACCTCGCGGGGGGCCTAGGGACTGAAGCTTTCTTT
. | . | TRBJ2-2 | TRBV2 | CASSELAYTGELFF | TGTGCCAGCAGTGAACTAGCGTACACCGGGGAGCTGTTTTTT
. | TRBD1 | TRBJ1-6 | TRBV6-5 | CASRTGNSPLHF | TGTGCCAGCAGGACAGGGAATTCACCCCTCCACTTT
few | TRBD2 | TRBJ2-7 | TRBV7-9 | CASSSGTSGRPVYEQYF | TGTGCCAGCAGCTCCGGGACTAGCGGTCGTCCCGTCTACGAGCAGTACTTC
. | TRBD1 | TRBJ2-3 | TRBV11-1 | CASNLRDRGPDTQYF | TGTGCCAGCAACCTCCGGGACAGGGGCCCAGATACGCAGTATTTT
few | . | TRBJ2-7 | TRBV14 | CASSVAYEQYF | TGTGCCAGCAGCGTAGCCTACGAGCAGTACTTC
. | TRBD1 | TRBJ2-7 | TRBV11-2 | CASSPGQGIEQYF | TGTGCCAGCAGCCCGGGACAGGGCATCGAGCAGTACTTC
. | . | TRBJ2-1 | TRBV7-3 | CASSFTGKSDGEQFF | TGTGCCAGCAGCTTTACAGGGAAATCCGACGGTGAGCAGTTCTTC
. | . | TRBJ1-1 | TRBV6-5 | CASGPGATHVRAFF | TGTGCCAGCGGCCCGGGGGCAACGCATGTACGGGCTTTCTTT
once | TRBD2 | TRBJ2-3 | TRBV15 | CATSRDERELDTQYF | TGTGCCACCAGCAGAGATGAGCGGGAATTGGATACGCAGTATTTT
. | . | TRBJ2-2 | TRBV6-1 | CASSAGTGELFF | TGTGCCAGCAGTGCGGGGACCGGGGAGCTGTTTTTT
. | . | TRBJ2-1 | TRBV29-1 | CSVDPISSGNEQFF | TGCAGCGTTGACCCAATTAGCTCGGGAAATGAGCAGTTCTTC
. | TRBD1 | TRBJ1-3 | TRBV4-1 | CASSQDQGARSGNTIYF | TGCGCCAGCAGCCAAGATCAGGGGGCTCGCTCTGGAAACACCATATATTTT
. | . | TRBJ1-2 | TRBV7-2 | CASSLTTDYGYTF | TGTGCCAGCAGCCTAACGACAGATTATGGCTACACCTTC
. | . | TRBJ1-1 | TRBV11-3 | CASSLRQDTEAFF | TGTGCCAGCAGCTTAAGACAGGACACTGAAGCTTTCTTT
few | . | TRBJ2-4 | TRBV6-6 | CASSQGAGIDIQYF | TGTGCCAGCAGTCAGGGAGCCGGGATAGACATTCAGTACTTC
. | . | TRBJ1-1 | TRBV28 | CAIQLSGGSTEAFF | TGTGCCATCCAGCTTAGTGGGGGGAGCACTGAAGCTTTCTTT
. | TRBD1 | TRBJ2-2 | TRBV5-1 | CASSLEGARSTGELFF | TGCGCCAGCAGCTTGGAGGGGGCCCGAAGCACCGGGGAGCTGTTTTTT
few | . | TRBJ1-1 | TRBV9 | CASSVVDTNTEAFF | TGTGCCAGCAGCGTAGTCGACACGAACACTGAAGCTTTCTTT
once | TRBD2 | TRBJ2-1 | TRBV4-1 | CASSQVPAGVENEQFF | TGCGCCAGCAGCCAAGTCCCAGCGGGAGTCGAAAATGAGCAGTTCTTC
. | TRBD2 | TRBJ2-1 | TRBV29-1 | CSVARRLAENEQFF | TGCAGCGTTGCTCGTAGACTAGCGGAAAATGAGCAGTTCTTC
once | . | TRBJ2-7 | TRBV6-1 | CASSGGSVPYEQYF | TGTGCCAGCAGTGGGGGGTCCGTACCCTACGAGCAGTACTTC